A selection of T cell receptor beta chains follows, all from one sample in a study of shared clonotypes between healthy human individuals. Measured with immunoSEQ multiplex PCR; TCRdb has only the in-frame clones, and not every one. The sample lists 1.6 million or so clones, just under 99% occurring once. Sequenced input: naive CD4+ T cells sorted from blood. The receptors originated from a man aged 25 to 45 in good health. Both conserved end residues are part of each CDR3. The order of the fields is D gene, J gene, clone size, V gene, CDR3 DNA, CDR3 protein. The D gene is left open where the match is weak. A clone size is listed for some rows: how often the clone was seen (once, few, many), or a class if it is expanded.

D: .; J: TRBJ2-1; size: .; V: TRBV27; DNA: TGTGCCAGCAGTTTGATACGCGGGACCCTGGGCGTCAATGAGCAGTTCTTC; CDR3: CASSLIRGTLGVNEQFF
D: .; J: TRBJ2-1; size: .; V: TRBV10-3; DNA: TGTGCCACCGCCGATAAGGGGTGGAGGGAGCAGTTCTTC; CDR3: CATADKGWREQFF
D: .; J: TRBJ2-2; size: .; V: TRBV2; DNA: TGTGCCAGCTCGTGGGTCGGCAGGGGCACCGGGGAGCTGTTTTTT; CDR3: CASSWVGRGTGELFF
D: TRBD1; J: TRBJ2-7; size: .; V: TRBV28; DNA: TGTGCCAGCAGTTTATGGACGACAGGGCCAACCAGCCTTTCCTACGAGCAGTACTTC; CDR3: CASSLWTTGPTSLSYEQYF
D: .; J: TRBJ2-2; size: .; V: TRBV2; DNA: TGTGCCAGCAGCGAAGGGCACACCGGGGAGCTGTTTTTT; CDR3: CASSEGHTGELFF
D: .; J: TRBJ2-1; size: .; V: TRBV21-1; DNA: TGTGCCGGGCGACTAGTTGAGCAGTTCTTC; CDR3: CAGRLVEQFF
D: TRBD2; J: TRBJ2-7; size: .; V: TRBV5-6; DNA: TGTGCCAGCAGCTTACCGGGAGGTGGCGAGCAGTACTTC; CDR3: CASSLPGGGEQYF
D: TRBD2; J: TRBJ2-1; size: .; V: TRBV19; DNA: TGTGCCAGTAGGATTAGCGGGAGTCTATCCTACAATGAGCAGTTCTTC; CDR3: CASRISGSLSYNEQFF
D: .; J: TRBJ2-5; size: .; V: TRBV29-1; DNA: TGCAGCGTCGCCCCGGGGAAAGAGACCCAGTACTTC; CDR3: CSVAPGKETQYF
D: .; J: TRBJ2-7; size: .; V: TRBV29-1; DNA: TGCAGCGTTGCGGCAGCTTACGAGCAGTACTTC; CDR3: CSVAAAYEQYF
D: TRBD1; J: TRBJ1-5; size: .; V: TRBV6-6; DNA: TGTGCCAGCAGCGTACAGGGGGCCTGGCAGCCCCAGCATTTT; CDR3: CASSVQGAWQPQHF
D: .; J: TRBJ1-5; size: .; V: TRBV28; DNA: TGTGCCAGCAGAACAGAGTCCAATCAGCCCCAGCATTTT; CDR3: CASRTESNQPQHF
D: .; J: TRBJ2-1; size: .; V: TRBV4-2; DNA: TGTGCCAGCATGCGGGCCAATGAGCAGTTCTTC; CDR3: CASMRANEQFF
D: .; J: TRBJ1-5; size: .; V: TRBV6-1; DNA: TGTGCCAGCAGTGAAGCAGGTAGCAATCAGCCCCAGCATTTT; CDR3: CASSEAGSNQPQHF
D: TRBD1; J: TRBJ2-5; size: .; V: TRBV14; DNA: TGTGCCAGCAGCCCCCGGACAGGGGGCCGCGAGACCCAGTACTTC; CDR3: CASSPRTGGRETQYF
D: .; J: TRBJ2-3; size: .; V: TRBV11-1; DNA: TGTGCCAGCAGCTACCGACTAGAGGGACGCACAGATACGCAGTATTTT; CDR3: CASSYRLEGRTDTQYF
D: .; J: TRBJ1-3; size: .; V: TRBV10-3; DNA: TGTGCCATCACCGAGGGGTGGGAAAACACCATATATTTT; CDR3: CAITEGWENTIYF
D: .; J: TRBJ2-2; size: .; V: TRBV6-5; DNA: TGTGCCAGCAGGTTCGGGGTGTCCGGGGAGCTGTTTTTT; CDR3: CASRFGVSGELFF
D: TRBD2; J: TRBJ2-3; size: .; V: TRBV7-3; DNA: TGTGCCAGCAGCTTAATCGGCGGGAGGGCCCGGGGAGATACGCAGTATTTT; CDR3: CASSLIGGRARGDTQYF
D: .; J: TRBJ2-5; size: .; V: TRBV10-1; DNA: TGCGCCAGCAGCGAAGGGAGGGGGCATTGGGAGACCCAGTACTTC; CDR3: CASSEGRGHWETQYF
D: TRBD2; J: TRBJ2-7; size: .; V: TRBV5-1; DNA: TGCGCCAGCAGCCCCAGACTAGCGGGAGGACCCCCTTACGAGCAGTACTTC; CDR3: CASSPRLAGGPPYEQYF
D: TRBD2; J: TRBJ2-1; size: .; V: TRBV28; DNA: TGTGCCAGCAGTTGGGCCCCGACTAGCGGGAGGAACAATGAGCAGTTCTTC; CDR3: CASSWAPTSGRNNEQFF
D: .; J: TRBJ1-4; size: once; V: TRBV7-8; DNA: TGTGCCAGCAGCGCTACAGGGACGAATGAAAAACTGTTTTTT; CDR3: CASSATGTNEKLFF
D: TRBD1; J: TRBJ2-1; size: once; V: TRBV6-6; DNA: TGTGCCAGCACCCCACTGGACAGGGGTTACAATGAGCAGTTCTTC; CDR3: CASTPLDRGYNEQFF
D: TRBD2; J: TRBJ2-3; size: .; V: TRBV27; DNA: TGTGCCAGCGGGGGCGGGACTAGTAAATATTTT; CDR3: CASGGGTSKYF
D: .; J: TRBJ1-5; size: .; V: TRBV7-2; DNA: TGTGCCAGCAGCCCTCGCGTGGGAAATCAGCCCCAGCATTTT; CDR3: CASSPRVGNQPQHF
D: .; J: TRBJ1-3; size: .; V: TRBV4-1; DNA: TGCGCCAGCAGCCAAGGCGCCGCAGCAAGCCCTGGAAACACCATATATTTT; CDR3: CASSQGAAASPGNTIYF
D: .; J: TRBJ2-3; size: .; V: TRBV19; DNA: TGTGCCAGTACCCTAGGGGGAGATACGCAGTATTTT; CDR3: CASTLGGDTQYF
D: .; J: TRBJ2-2; size: .; V: TRBV28; DNA: TGTGCCAGCAGTTTATTTGTAGACACCGGGGAGCTGTTTTTT; CDR3: CASSLFVDTGELFF
D: .; J: TRBJ1-2; size: .; V: TRBV13; DNA: TGTGCCAGCAGCTCCGAGGAGAGACAGGCTGTAAATGGCTACACCTTC; CDR3: CASSSEERQAVNGYTF
D: .; J: TRBJ1-5; size: .; V: TRBV9; DNA: TGTGCCAGCAGCGTAGGAGGGACACGGCAGCCCCAGCATTTT; CDR3: CASSVGGTRQPQHF
D: .; J: TRBJ2-5; size: .; V: TRBV18; DNA: TGTGCCAGCTCACCACCCAACCAAGAGACCCAGTACTTC; CDR3: CASSPPNQETQYF
D: .; J: TRBJ2-6; size: .; V: TRBV29-1; DNA: TGCAGCGCCATGCCGGGGTTCGGGGCCAACGTCCTGACTTTC; CDR3: CSAMPGFGANVLTF